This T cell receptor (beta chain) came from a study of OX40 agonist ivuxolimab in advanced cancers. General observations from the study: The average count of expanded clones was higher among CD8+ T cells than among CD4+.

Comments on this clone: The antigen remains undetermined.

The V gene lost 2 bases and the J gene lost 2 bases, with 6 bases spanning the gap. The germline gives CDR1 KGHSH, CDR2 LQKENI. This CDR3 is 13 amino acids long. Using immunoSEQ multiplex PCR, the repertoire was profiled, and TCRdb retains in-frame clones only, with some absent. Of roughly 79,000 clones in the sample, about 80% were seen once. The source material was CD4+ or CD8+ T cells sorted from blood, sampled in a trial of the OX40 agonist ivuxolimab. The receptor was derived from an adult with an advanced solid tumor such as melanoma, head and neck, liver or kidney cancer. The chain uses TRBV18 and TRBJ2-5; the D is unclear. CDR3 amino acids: CASSPMRQETQYF. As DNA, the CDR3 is TGTGCCAGCTCACCAATGAGGCAAGAGACCCAGTACTTC.